This T cell receptor beta chain was retrieved from a study of blood T cell repertoires in COVID-19. The wider study: From the United States, Italy and Spain came samples of acute and convalescent COVID-19.

This table comes from immunoSEQ multiplex PCR, and its TCRdb copy is limited to in-frame clones, with some not included. This sample has about 170,000 clones, with about four fifths found just once. This clone was seen a single time. This TCR was recovered from a woman in her 70s who had recovered from COVID-19. Input material: peripheral blood.

Here the CDR3 DNA reads TGCGCCAGCAGCTTGGGGACACTGAGCACTTCAACTAATGAAAAACTGTTTTTT. Amino acids: CASSLGTLSTSTNEKLFF. This chain connects TRBV5-1 to TRBJ1-4; D might be TRBD1 (5 bases). The CDR3 is 18 amino acids. The V end was cut by 0 bases, the J end by 0 bases, with 15 bases between. Germline V gives CDR1 SGHRS, CDR2 YFSETQ.